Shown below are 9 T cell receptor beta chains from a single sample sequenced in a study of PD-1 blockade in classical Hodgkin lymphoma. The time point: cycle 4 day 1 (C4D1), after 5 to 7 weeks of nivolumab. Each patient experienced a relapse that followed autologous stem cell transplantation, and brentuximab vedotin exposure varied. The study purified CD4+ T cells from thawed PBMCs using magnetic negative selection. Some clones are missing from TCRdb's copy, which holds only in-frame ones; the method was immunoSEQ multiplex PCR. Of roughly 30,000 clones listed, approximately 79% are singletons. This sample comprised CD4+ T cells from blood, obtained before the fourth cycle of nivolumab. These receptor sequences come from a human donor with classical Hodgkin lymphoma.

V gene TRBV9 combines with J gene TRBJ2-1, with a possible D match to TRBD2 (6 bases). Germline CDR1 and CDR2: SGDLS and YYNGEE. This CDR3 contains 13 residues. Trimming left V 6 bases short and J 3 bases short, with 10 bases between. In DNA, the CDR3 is TGTGCCAGCACCTCGGGACTCTACAATGAGCAGTTCTTC. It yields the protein CASTSGLYNEQFF.

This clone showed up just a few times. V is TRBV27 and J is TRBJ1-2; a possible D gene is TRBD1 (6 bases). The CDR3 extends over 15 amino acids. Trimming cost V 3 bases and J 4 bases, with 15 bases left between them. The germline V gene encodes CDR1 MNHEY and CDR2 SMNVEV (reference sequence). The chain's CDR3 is CASSLGRGRGYGYTF. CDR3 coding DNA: TGTGCCAGCAGTTTGGGGAGGGGCAGGGGCTATGGCTACACCTTC.

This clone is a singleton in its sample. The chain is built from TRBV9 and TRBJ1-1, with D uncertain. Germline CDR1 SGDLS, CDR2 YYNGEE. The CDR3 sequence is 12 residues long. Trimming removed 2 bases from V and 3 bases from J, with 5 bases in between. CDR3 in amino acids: CASSVLDTEAFF. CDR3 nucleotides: TGTGCCAGCAGCGTGTTGGACACTGAAGCTTTCTTT.

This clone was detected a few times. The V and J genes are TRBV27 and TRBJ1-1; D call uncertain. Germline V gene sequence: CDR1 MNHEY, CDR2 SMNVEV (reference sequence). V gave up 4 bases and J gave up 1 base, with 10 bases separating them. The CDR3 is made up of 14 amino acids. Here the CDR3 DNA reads TGTGCCAGCAGTTCTCTACAATCGAACACTGAAGCTTTCTTT. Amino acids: CASSSLQSNTEAFF.

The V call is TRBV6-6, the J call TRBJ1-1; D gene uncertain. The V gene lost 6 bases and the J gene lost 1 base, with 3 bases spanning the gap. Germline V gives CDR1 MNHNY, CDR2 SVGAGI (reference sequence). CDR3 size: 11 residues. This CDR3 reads CASSKNTEAFF. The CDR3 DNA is TGTGCCAGCAGCAAGAACACTGAAGCTTTCTTT.

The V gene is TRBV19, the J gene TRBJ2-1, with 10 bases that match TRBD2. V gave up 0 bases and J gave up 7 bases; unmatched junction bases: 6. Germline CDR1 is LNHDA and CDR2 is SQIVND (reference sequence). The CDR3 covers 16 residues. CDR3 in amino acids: CASSIDVERGGNEQFF. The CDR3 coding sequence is TGTGCCAGTAGTATAGATGTCGAGCGGGGGGGAAATGAGCAGTTCTTC.

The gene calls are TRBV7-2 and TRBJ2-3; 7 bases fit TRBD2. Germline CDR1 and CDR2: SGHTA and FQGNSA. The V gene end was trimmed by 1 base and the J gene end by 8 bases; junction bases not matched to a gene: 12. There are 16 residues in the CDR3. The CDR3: CASSLGTGGPLGTQYF. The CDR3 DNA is TGTGCCAGCAGCTTAGGGACGGGGGGTCCTCTTGGTACGCAGTATTTT.

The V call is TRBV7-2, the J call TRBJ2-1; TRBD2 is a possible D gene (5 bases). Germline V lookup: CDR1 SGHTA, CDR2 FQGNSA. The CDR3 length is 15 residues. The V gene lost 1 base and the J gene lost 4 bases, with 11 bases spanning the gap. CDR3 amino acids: CASSLGGAQYNEQFF. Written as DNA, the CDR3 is TGTGCCAGCAGCTTAGGGGGAGCACAATACAATGAGCAGTTCTTC.

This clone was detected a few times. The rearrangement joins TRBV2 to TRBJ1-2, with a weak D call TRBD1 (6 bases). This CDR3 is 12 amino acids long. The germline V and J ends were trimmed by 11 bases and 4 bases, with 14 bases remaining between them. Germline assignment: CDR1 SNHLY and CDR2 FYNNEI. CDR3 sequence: CAGRTEGYGYTF. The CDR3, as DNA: TGTGCCGGACGGACAGAAGGCTATGGCTACACCTTC. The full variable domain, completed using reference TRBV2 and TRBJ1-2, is EPEVTQTPSHQVTQMGQEVILRCVPISNHLYFYWYRQILGQKVEFLVSFYNNEISEKSEIFDDQFSVERPDGSNFTLKIRSTKLEDSAMYFCAGRTEGYGYTFGSGTRLTVV.